The entry that follows covers one T cell receptor beta chain sequence. What it recognizes is unknown. All of the isolated RNA was reverse transcribed, so expressed TCRB transcripts were sequenced. Assay used: immunoSEQ multiplex PCR; TCRdb lists only in-frame clones, some missing. The sample yields a few hundred thousand clones, roughly 14% seen once. A sort by CD45RO/CCR7/CD25/CD127/CD95/CD27 yielded CD4+ naive, central memory, regulatory and stem cell-like memory cells. The record originates from a study of beta chain features in type 1 diabetes. Study-level findings and limits: For Type 1 diabetes patients, all four CD4+ subsets carried TCRB CDR3s that were moderately but significantly shorter. Insertion counts at VDJ junctions were lower in type 1 diabetes patients, who also showed more deletions there.

CDR3 length equals 13 residues. Germline V CDR1 and CDR2: MDHEN, SYDVKM. Trimming removed 5 bases from V and 5 bases from J, with 13 bases in between. The chain carries TRBV28 and TRBJ2-7, with D possibly matching TRBD2 (5 bases). The specimen was naive CD4+ T cells from blood. The TCR was taken from a woman between 18 and 29 years old with type 1 diabetes. The CDR3, as DNA: TGTGCCAGCAGTAGGTTGGACTTTAACGAGCAGTACTTC. Translation: CASSRLDFNEQYF.